Listed here are 5 T cell receptor beta chains from one sample, sequenced in a study of identifying expanded T cells in peripheral blood. Data came from immunoSEQ multiplex PCR; TCRdb stores just in-frame clones and leaves some out. Here the sample spans 60,000 to 80,000 clones, 85% to 90% being singletons. Sequencing input: blood. The receptors stem from a person aged 18-70 years in good health.

The table lists this clone with a few counts. V usage is TRBV9 and J usage is TRBJ2-5; a possible D gene is TRBD1 (6 bases). The germline gives CDR1 SGDLS, CDR2 YYNGEE. The CDR3 has 16 amino acids. Between the trimmed V and J ends, which lost 0 bases and 4 bases, there was a span of 16 bases. CDR3: CASSVAVGQMGETQYF. The DNA of the CDR3 is TGTGCCAGCAGCGTAGCTGTTGGACAGATGGGAGAGACCCAGTACTTC.

The rearrangement joins TRBV6-1 to TRBJ1-2; unclear D gene. This CDR3 region has 15 residues. The V end lost 1 base, the J end lost 8 bases, and 17 bases lay between the germline ends. The V gene's germline CDR1 is MNHNS and CDR2 SASEGT. This CDR3 is CASSEDAGLRSGYTF. Here the CDR3 DNA reads TGTGCCAGCAGTGAAGATGCAGGTCTGAGGTCCGGCTACACCTTC.

V gene TRBV13 combines with J gene TRBJ1-1; 10 bases match TRBD1. The CDR3 is 17 amino acids. Germline values: CDR1 PRHDT, CDR2 FYEKMQ (reference sequence). V was pared by 2 bases and J by 6 bases, with 12 bases of the junction left unmatched. CDR3 in amino acids: CASSLPGQGVSFPEAFF. The CDR3 DNA follows: TGTGCCAGCAGCTTACCCGGACAGGGGGTGAGTTTTCCTGAAGCTTTCTTT.

The chain employs TRBV21-1 and TRBJ2-2; the tabulated D call, TRBD1, remains unverified against the DNA. TRBV21-1 is annotated as a pseudogene. This CDR3 spans 15 amino acids. The CDR3 DNA is TGTGCCAGCAGTAATTGGGCGCCGAAAACCGGGGAGCTGTTTTTT. Its translation is CASSNWAPKTGELFF.

The gene calls are TRBV5-6 and TRBJ2-5; TRBD2 matches 12 bases. Germline CDR1 and CDR2: SGHDT and YYEEEE. With 3 bases clipped from V and 5 bases from J, the junction kept 5 bases outside the gene matches. CDR3 length: 15 residues. CDR3 amino acids: CASSSLTSGGETQYF. The CDR3 DNA follows: TGTGCCAGCAGCTCATTGACTAGCGGGGGCGAGACCCAGTACTTC. Drawing the rest from reference TRBV5-6 and TRBJ2-5, the complete variable domain is DAGVTQSPTHLIKTRGQQVTLRCSPKSGHDTVSWYQQALGQGPQFIFQYYEEEERQRGNFPDRFSGHQFPNYSSELNVNALLLGDSALYLCASSSLTSGGETQYFGPGTRLLVL.